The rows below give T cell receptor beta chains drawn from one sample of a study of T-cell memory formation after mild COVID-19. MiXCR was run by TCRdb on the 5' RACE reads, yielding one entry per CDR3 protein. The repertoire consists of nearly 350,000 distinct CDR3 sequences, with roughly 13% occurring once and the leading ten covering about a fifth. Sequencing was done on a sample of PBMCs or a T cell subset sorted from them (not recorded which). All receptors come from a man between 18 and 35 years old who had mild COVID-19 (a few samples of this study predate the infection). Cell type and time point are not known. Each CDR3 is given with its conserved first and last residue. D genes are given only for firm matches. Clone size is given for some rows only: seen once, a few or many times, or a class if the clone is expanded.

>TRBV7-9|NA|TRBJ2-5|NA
TGTGCCAGCAGCTTAGATTTGGCGGCCCAAGAGACCCAGTACTTC
CASSLDLAAQETQYF
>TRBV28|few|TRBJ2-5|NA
TGTGCCAGCAGTTTAGGGGCTGTGAGCGGAGAGACCCAGTACTTC
CASSLGAVSGETQYF
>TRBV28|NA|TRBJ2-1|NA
TGTGCCAGCAGTTTGGGAGGAGTGGGGTTCTTC
CASSLGGVGFF
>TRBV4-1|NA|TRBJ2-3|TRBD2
TGCGCCAGCAGCCGCACTAGCGAACCCACAGATACGCAGTATTTT
CASSRTSEPTDTQYF
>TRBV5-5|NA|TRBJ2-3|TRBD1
TGTGCCAGCAGCCTATTTATTGGACAGGAGCAGTATTTT
CASSLFIGQEQYF
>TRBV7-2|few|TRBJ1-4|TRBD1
TGTGCCAGCAGCGCACGACAGGGTCGGGGTGAAAAACTGTTTTTT
CASSARQGRGEKLFF
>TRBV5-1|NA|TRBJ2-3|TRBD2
TGCGCCAGCAAACCGGGACTAGCTGTGACAGATACGCAGTATTTT
CASKPGLAVTDTQYF
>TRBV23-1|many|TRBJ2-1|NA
TGCGCCAGCAGTCACGGATTTTCCTACAATGAGCAGTTCTTC
CASSHGFSYNEQFF
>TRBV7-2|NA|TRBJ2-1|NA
TGTGCCAGCACCCTCTCTCCCTACAATGAGCAGTTCTTC
CASTLSPYNEQFF
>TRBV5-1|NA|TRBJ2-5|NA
TGCGCCAGCGCCCCTGGCAGCCAAGAGACCCAGTACTTC
CASAPGSQETQYF
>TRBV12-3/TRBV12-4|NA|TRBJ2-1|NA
TGTGCCAGCAGTTTAGACCTCCGAAAGGTGTTCTTC
CASSLDLRKVFF
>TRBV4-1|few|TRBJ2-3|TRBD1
TGCGCCAGCAGAGGGACAGGGAGTTTTGGTTATACGCAGTATTTT
CASRGTGSFGYTQYF
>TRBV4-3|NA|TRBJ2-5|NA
TGCGCCAGCAGCCCTGGGACCCTCCAAGAGACCCAGTACTTC
CASSPGTLQETQYF
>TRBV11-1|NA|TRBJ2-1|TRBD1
TGTGCCAGCAGGAAGGACAGGGGGGTCTACAATGAGCAGTTCTTC
CASRKDRGVYNEQFF
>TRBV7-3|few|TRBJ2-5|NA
TGTGCCAGCAGCTCCCCCGGATCCGAGACCCAGTACTTC
CASSSPGSETQYF
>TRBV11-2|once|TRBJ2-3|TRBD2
TGTGCCAGCAGCTACGCCCACCGACTAGCGGGGACCACAGATACGCAGTATTTT
CASSYAHRLAGTTDTQYF
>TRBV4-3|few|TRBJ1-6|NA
TGCGCCAGCAGCCAAGAGGGGTACTCACCCCTCCACTTT
CASSQEGYSPLHF
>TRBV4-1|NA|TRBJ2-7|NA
TGCGCCAGCAGCCAAGGCCCGCGGGCATCAAATCTTAGCCGCGAGCAGTACTTC
CASSQGPRASNLSREQYF
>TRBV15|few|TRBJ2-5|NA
TGTGCCACCAGCAGAGTACGGGGGGCCGGGGGAGAGACCCAGTACTTC
CATSRVRGAGGETQYF
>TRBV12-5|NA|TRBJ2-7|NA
TGTGCTAGTGGTTTGCCCGTTTCCGATCACGTCGCTGAACAGTACTTC
CASGLPVSDHVAEQYF
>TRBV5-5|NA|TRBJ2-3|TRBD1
TGTGCCAGCAGCTTCCGGGACAGCCACCCAGATACGCAGTATTTT
CASSFRDSHPDTQYF
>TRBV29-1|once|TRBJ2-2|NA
TGCAGCGTTGAACCCCCAGGAAACACCGGGGAGCTGTTTTTT
CSVEPPGNTGELFF
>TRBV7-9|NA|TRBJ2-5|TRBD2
TGTGCCAGCAGCTCCCTGACTAGCGGGGCGGACGTTATCCAAGAGACCCAGTACTTC
CASSSLTSGADVIQETQYF
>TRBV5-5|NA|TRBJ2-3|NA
TGTGCCAGCAGCTTGTTACACACAAGCACAGATACGCAGTATTTT
CASSLLHTSTDTQYF
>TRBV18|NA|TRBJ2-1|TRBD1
TGTGCCAGCTCACCAAGCACCTCCGGGACAGGGGGAAGAGATGAGCAGTTCTTC
CASSPSTSGTGGRDEQFF
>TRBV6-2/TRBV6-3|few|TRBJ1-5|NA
TGTGCCAGCAGTGGACAAAATCAGCCCCAGCATTTT
CASSGQNQPQHF
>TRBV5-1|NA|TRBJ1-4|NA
TGCGCCAGCAGCACATCTCGACCAGAGAGTGAAAAACTGTTTTTT
CASSTSRPESEKLFF
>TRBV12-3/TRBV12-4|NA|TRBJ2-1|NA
TGTGCCAGCAGACGGGGGACTTCGCAGATATACAATGAGCAGTTCTTC
CASRRGTSQIYNEQFF
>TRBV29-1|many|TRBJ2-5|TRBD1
TGCAGCGTTGAAGATCCATGGGGACAGGGGGCCTGGGAGACCCAGTACTTC
CSVEDPWGQGAWETQYF
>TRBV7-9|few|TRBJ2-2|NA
TGTGCCAGCCAAACGGCTGGCAGGGCGGGCACCGGGGAGCTGTTTTTT
CASQTAGRAGTGELFF
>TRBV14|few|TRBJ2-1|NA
TGTGCCAGCAGCTCGCAGGGGGGTTCCTACAATGAGCAGTTCTTC
CASSSQGGSYNEQFF
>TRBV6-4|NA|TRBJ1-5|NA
TGTGCCAGCAGTGACACGGGGGATCAGCCCCAGCATTTT
CASSDTGDQPQHF
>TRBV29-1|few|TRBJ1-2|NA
TGCAGCGTTGAAGAAGGTACGGCGGAGAACTATGGCTACACCTTC
CSVEEGTAENYGYTF
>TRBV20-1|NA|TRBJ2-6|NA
TGCAGCGGACAGTCTGGGGCCAACGTCCTGACTTTC
CSGQSGANVLTF
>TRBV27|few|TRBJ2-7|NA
TGTGCCAGCAGTCCTCCTCTCAGGGAACTGCCGACCTACGAGCAGTACTTC
CASSPPLRELPTYEQYF
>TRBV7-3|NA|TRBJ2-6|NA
TGTGCCAGCAGCGCCGGGGGCTCGAAGGCTGGGGCCAACGTCCTGACTTTC
CASSAGGSKAGANVLTF
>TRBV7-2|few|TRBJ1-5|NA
TGTGCCAGCAGCTTGAGGGGGAGGGTCGGCAATCAGCCCCAGCATTTT
CASSLRGRVGNQPQHF
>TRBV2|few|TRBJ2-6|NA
TGTGCCAGCAGTGAACGCAGGGTTGGGGCCAACGTCCTGACTTTC
CASSERRVGANVLTF
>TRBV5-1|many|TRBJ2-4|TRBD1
TGCGCCAGCAGCTCGTGGGGACAGGGGAACATTCAGTACTTC
CASSSWGQGNIQYF
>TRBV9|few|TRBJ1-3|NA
TGTGCCAGCAGCGTAGCTGGCACGAGCTCTGGAAACACCATATATTTT
CASSVAGTSSGNTIYF